This entry lists 20 T cell receptor beta chains sequenced from one sample in a study of spatial heterogeneity in lung cancer. TCRdb fed the 5' RACE reads into MiXCR, producing one record per CDR3 protein. The sample has a few thousand distinct CDR3 sequences, over 15% seen once. Time point in this sample: sample taken at primary tumor resection. Sequencing was performed on whole RNA extracted from tumor and nontumor lung tissue, or from frozen PBMC, and the material was left unsorted. The source was PBMCs, collected at surgery. The source is a male donor with early-stage non-small cell lung cancer.

This clonotype is medium-sized. The V call is TRBV7-2, the J call TRBJ1-6, with a tentative D call TRBD1 (6 bases). Deletions cut 5 bases from V and 15 bases from J, with 23 bases between. This CDR3 is 15 amino acids long. In germline, CDR1 is SGHTA, CDR2 FQGNSA. The CDR3 sequence: CASSPPGAPGGNLHF. CDR3 sequence (DNA): TGTGCCAGCAGCCCCCCGGGGGCTCCCGGGGGGAACCTCCACTTT.

By sample share, this clonotype is medium-sized. The V and J genes are TRBV19 and TRBJ2-1; D not resolved. This CDR3 has 15 residues. V was pared by 0 bases and J by 0 bases, with 6 bases between. Germline V gene sequence: CDR1 LNHDA, CDR2 SQIVND (reference sequence). In DNA, the CDR3 is TGTGCCAGTAGTATAGAGGGCCCCTCCTACAATGAGCAGTTCTTC. Amino acid sequence: CASSIEGPSYNEQFF. The full variable domain, its missing parts supplied by reference TRBV19 and TRBJ2-1, is DGGITQSPKYLFRKEGQNVTLSCEQNLNHDAMYWYRQDPGQGLRLIYYSQIVNDFQKGDIAEGYSVSREKKESFPLTVTSAQKNPTAFYLCASSIEGPSYNEQFFGPGTRLTVL.

This clonotype is categorized as medium-sized. The CDR3 region has the DNA TGTGCCAGCAGCACCGGGACTAGCGGGGACAATGAGCAGTTCTTC. Protein sequence: CASSTGTSGDNEQFF. V usage is TRBV5-4 and J usage is TRBJ2-1; 13 bases are shared with TRBD2. The trim removed 4 bases at V and 5 bases at J, leaving 3 bases unmatched. This CDR3 spans 15 amino acids. Germline assignment: CDR1 SGHNT and CDR2 YYREEE (reference sequence).

This clonotype appeared a few times. The genes are TRBV7-8 and TRBJ2-5; 7 nucleotides line up with TRBD1. CDR3 length equals 14 residues. After removal of 11 bases from V and 5 bases from J, the junction contained 14 bases not matched to a gene. Germline CDR1 SGHVS, CDR2 FQNEAQ. The CDR3 reads CAGQTGALGETQYF. The CDR3 bases are TGTGCCGGACAAACAGGGGCTCTTGGCGAGACCCAGTACTTC. Together with reference TRBV7-8 and TRBJ2-5, the CDR3 gives the full variable domain: GAGVSQSPRYKVAKRGQDVALRCDPISGHVSLFWYQQALGQGPEFLTYFQNEAQLDKSGLPSDRFFAERPEGSVSTLKIQRTQQEDSAVYLCAGQTGALGETQYFGPGTRLLVL.

Relative to its sample, this clonotype is large. This chain connects TRBV9 to TRBJ2-5, with TRBD2 matching over 15 bases. Trimming cost V 4 bases and J 5 bases; bases outside gene matches: 3. The germline V gene encodes CDR1 SGDLS and CDR2 YYNGEE. The CDR3 is made up of 15 amino acids. Here the CDR3 DNA reads TGTGCCAGCAGCATGGGACTAGCGGGGGGCGAGACCCAGTACTTC. Translation: CASSMGLAGGETQYF.

The rearrangement links TRBV7-9 to TRBJ2-2; D gene unclear. CDR1 is SEHNR and CDR2 is FQNEAQ in the germline V gene (reference sequence). CDR3 length: 13 amino acids. Trimming took 1 base from V and 6 from J, leaving 6 bases between them. The CDR3: CASSLGGSGELFF. The CDR3 nucleotides are TGTGCCAGCAGCTTAGGGGGTTCCGGGGAGCTGTTTTTT.

In its sample, this clonotype is medium-sized. The V gene is TRBV12-3 or TRBV12-4, the J gene TRBJ2-7; TRBD1 or TRBD2 may be the D gene (5 bases each). This CDR3 contains 16 residues. The germline V and J ends were trimmed by 5 bases and 1 base, with 18 bases remaining between them. This CDR3 reads CASSPLTWDGSYEQYF. In DNA form, the CDR3 reads TGTGCCAGCAGTCCCCTCACCTGGGACGGGTCCTACGAGCAGTACTTC.

The J gene is TRBJ2-7, the V gene TRBV6-1, with D perhaps matching TRBD1 or TRBD2 (5 bases each). There are 12 residues in the CDR3. The ends were cut back, 6 bases at V and 3 bases at J, with 9 bases in the middle. The V gene's germline CDR1 is MNHNS and CDR2 SASEGT. CDR3 loop: CASRGENYEQYF. The DNA of the CDR3 is TGTGCCAGCAGGGGGGAGAACTACGAGCAGTACTTC.

The chain combines TRBV27 with TRBJ1-2, with 7 bases aligning to TRBD1. Germline-derived CDR1 and CDR2 are MNHEY and SMNVEV (reference sequence). V trimming: 3 bases; J trimming: 4 bases; junction bases outside the gene matches: 8. The length of the CDR3 is 15 residues. The CDR3 spells CASSLGRAGGYGYTF. CDR3 nucleotide sequence: TGTGCCAGCAGTTTGGGTAGGGCAGGGGGCTATGGCTACACCTTC.

This clonotype was picked up a small number of times. The chain carries TRBV2 and TRBJ2-3, with TRBD2 as a possible D gene (6 bases). CDR3 length: 14 residues. Germline V lookup: CDR1 SNHLY, CDR2 FYNNEI. The ends were cut back, 10 bases at V and 2 bases at J, with 16 bases in the middle. The CDR3 bases are TGTGCCACCGAAGGCGGGACTTACACAGATACGCAGTATTTT. Protein: CATEGGTYTDTQYF.

This clonotype is classed as medium-sized. The chain employs TRBV19 and TRBJ1-5; 8 bases are shared with TRBD1. Looked up from germline, CDR1 is LNHDA and CDR2 is SQIVND (reference sequence). V lost 5 bases, J lost 6 bases, and 9 bases stayed unmatched. The CDR3 is 15 amino acids. CDR3 amino acids: CASSPRDRWSQPQHF. As DNA, the CDR3 is TGTGCCAGTAGTCCCAGGGACAGGTGGAGTCAGCCCCAGCATTTT.

This clonotype counts as medium-sized (0.01 to 0.1%). V is TRBV7-9 and J is TRBJ1-1, with 9 bases that match TRBD1. The CDR3 is 16 residues long. J lost 4 bases, V lost 3 bases, and 9 bases had no gene match. CDR1 SEHNR and CDR2 FQNEAQ come from the germline V gene (reference sequence). The CDR3 loop reads CASSFRKTGGVTEAFF. The CDR3, as DNA: TGTGCCAGCAGCTTTAGGAAGACAGGGGGGGTCACTGAAGCTTTCTTT.

V gene TRBV18 combines with J gene TRBJ1-1; D is perhaps TRBD1 (6 bases). The V end lost 4 bases, the J end lost 1 base, and 19 bases lay between the germline ends. The CDR3 covers 17 residues. Germline V CDR1 and CDR2: KGHSH, LQKENI. The CDR3 sequence: CASSQNPQQGRNTEAFF. The CDR3 nucleotides are TGTGCCAGCTCACAAAACCCCCAACAGGGACGGAACACTGAAGCTTTCTTT.

This clonotype rates as medium-sized (0.01 to 0.1%). The chain recombines TRBV14 with TRBJ1-2, with D uncertain. Germline V lookup: CDR1 SGHDN, CDR2 FVKESK. V lost 4 bases to trimming and J lost 11 bases, with 14 bases between them. CDR3 length: 12 amino acids. The CDR3 bases are TGTGCCAGCAGCCCTATCGGGCGTGTTTACACCTTC. Protein sequence: CASSPIGRVYTF.

Judged by abundance, this clonotype is medium-sized. The chain has TRBV4-3 and TRBJ2-3; 15 bases match TRBD2. Germline V CDR1 and CDR2: LGHNA, YSLEER. The CDR3 consists of 17 residues. V shed 3 bases and J 5 bases; nucleotides not matched to a gene: 6. The CDR3 DNA follows: TGCGCCAGCAGCCAGCGGACTAGCGGGGGGGCTATAGATACGCAGTATTTT. Translating gives CASSQRTSGGAIDTQYF.

This clonotype qualifies as medium-sized. The chain employs TRBV30 and TRBJ1-2; 10 bases fit TRBD1. The length of the CDR3 is 13 residues. V dropped 3 bases and J dropped 8; count of bases not matched to a gene: 6. The germline V gene encodes CDR1 GTSNPN and CDR2 SVGIG (reference sequence). For the CDR3, the DNA is TGTGCCTGGAGCGCCGGGACAGGGGACGGCTACACCTTC. This gives the protein CAWSAGTGDGYTF. The whole variable domain, filled in from reference TRBV30 and TRBJ1-2, reads SQTIHQWPATLVQPVGSPLSLECTVEGTSNPNLYWYRQAAGRGLQLLFYSVGIGQISSEVPQNLSASRPQDRQFILSSKKLLLSDSGFYLCAWSAGTGDGYTFGSGTRLTVV.

This clonotype is termed medium-sized. The chain employs TRBV4-1 and TRBJ2-3; possible D gene TRBD1, 6 bases. The germline CDR1 and CDR2 sequences are MGHRA and YSYEKL. Trimming removed 8 bases from V and 2 bases from J, with 17 bases in between. The CDR3 extends over 15 amino acids. The CDR3 DNA reads TGCGCCAGCTCCAAGCGACAGGACCCCACAGATACGCAGTATTTT. Its translation is CASSKRQDPTDTQYF.

This clonotype is judged medium-sized (0.01 to 0.1%). The chain recombines TRBV5-1 with TRBJ2-1; 11 bases agree with TRBD1. Germline CDR1 reads SGHRS; CDR2 reads YFSETQ. This CDR3 region has 13 residues. J gave up 10 bases and V 4 bases, and 4 bases lay outside the gene matches. Here the CDR3 reads CASSVDRGLEQFF. Here the CDR3 DNA reads TGCGCCAGCAGCGTGGACAGGGGGCTGGAGCAGTTCTTC.

This clonotype is termed medium-sized. The V gene is TRBV5-1, the J gene TRBJ2-3, with D unclear. This CDR3 region has 13 residues. The V end was cut by 0 bases, the J end by 7 bases, with 9 bases between. The germline V gene has CDR1 SGHRS and CDR2 YFSETQ. As DNA, the CDR3 is TGCGCCAGCAGCTTGGATGGACGGTATACGCAGTATTTT. Residues: CASSLDGRYTQYF. Drawing the rest from reference TRBV5-1 and TRBJ2-3, the complete variable domain is KAGVTQTPRYLIKTRGQQVTLSCSPISGHRSVSWYQQTPGQGLQFLFEYFSETQRNKGNFPGRFSGRQFSNSRSEMNVSTLELGDSALYLCASSLDGRYTQYFGPGTRLTVL.

This clonotype is medium-sized in the sample. The rearrangement uses TRBV7-8 and TRBJ2-5; 8 nucleotides agree with TRBD2. Germline V gene sequence: CDR1 SGHVS, CDR2 FQNEAQ. The trim removed 5 bases at V and 2 bases at J, leaving 7 bases unmatched. The CDR3 length is 15 residues. The CDR3 nucleotides are TGTGCCAGCAGCCGGGTCGGGACTAGTCAAGAGACCCAGTACTTC. Protein sequence: CASSRVGTSQETQYF. Using reference TRBV7-8 and TRBJ2-5 for the parts outside the CDR3, the full variable domain is GAGVSQSPRYKVAKRGQDVALRCDPISGHVSLFWYQQALGQGPEFLTYFQNEAQLDKSGLPSDRFFAERPEGSVSTLKIQRTQQEDSAVYLCASSRVGTSQETQYFGPGTRLLVL.